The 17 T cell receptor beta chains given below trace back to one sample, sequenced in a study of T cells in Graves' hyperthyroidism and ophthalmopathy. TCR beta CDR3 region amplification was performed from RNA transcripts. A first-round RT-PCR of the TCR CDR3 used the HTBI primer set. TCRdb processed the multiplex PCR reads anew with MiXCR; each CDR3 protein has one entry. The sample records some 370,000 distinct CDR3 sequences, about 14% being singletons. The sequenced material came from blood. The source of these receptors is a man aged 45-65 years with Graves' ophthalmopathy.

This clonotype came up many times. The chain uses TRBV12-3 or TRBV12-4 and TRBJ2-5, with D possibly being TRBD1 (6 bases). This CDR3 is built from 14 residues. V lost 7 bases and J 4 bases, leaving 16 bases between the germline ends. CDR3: CASKGTGTAETQYF. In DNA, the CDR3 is TGTGCCAGCAAGGGAACAGGGACCGCAGAGACCCAGTACTTC.

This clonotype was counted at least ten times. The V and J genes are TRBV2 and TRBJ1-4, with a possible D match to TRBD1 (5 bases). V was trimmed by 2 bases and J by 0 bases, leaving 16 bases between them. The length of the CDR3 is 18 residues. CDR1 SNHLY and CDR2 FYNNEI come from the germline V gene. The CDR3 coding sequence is TGTGCCAGCAGTGAAACGGGACGCTCTGGAGCAACTAATGAAAAACTGTTTTTT. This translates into CASSETGRSGATNEKLFF.

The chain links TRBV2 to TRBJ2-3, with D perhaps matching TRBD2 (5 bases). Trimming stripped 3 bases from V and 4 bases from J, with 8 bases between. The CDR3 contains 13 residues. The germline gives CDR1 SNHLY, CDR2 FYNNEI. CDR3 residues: CASSDGVADTQYF. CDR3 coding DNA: TGTGCCAGCAGTGACGGGGTCGCAGATACGCAGTATTTT.

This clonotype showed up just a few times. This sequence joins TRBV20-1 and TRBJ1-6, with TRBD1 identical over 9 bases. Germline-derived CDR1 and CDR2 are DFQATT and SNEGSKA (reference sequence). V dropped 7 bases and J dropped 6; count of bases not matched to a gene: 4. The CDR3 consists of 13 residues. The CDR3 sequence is CSVGQGGNSPLHF. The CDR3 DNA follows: TGCAGTGTGGGACAGGGAGGTAATTCACCCCTCCACTTT.

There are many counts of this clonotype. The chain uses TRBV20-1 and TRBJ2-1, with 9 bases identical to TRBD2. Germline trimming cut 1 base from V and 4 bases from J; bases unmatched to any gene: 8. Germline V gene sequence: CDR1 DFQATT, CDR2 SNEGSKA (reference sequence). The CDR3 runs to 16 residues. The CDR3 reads CSARAPGLAKYNEQFF. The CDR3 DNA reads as TGCAGTGCTAGAGCCCCCGGACTAGCGAAATACAATGAGCAGTTCTTC.

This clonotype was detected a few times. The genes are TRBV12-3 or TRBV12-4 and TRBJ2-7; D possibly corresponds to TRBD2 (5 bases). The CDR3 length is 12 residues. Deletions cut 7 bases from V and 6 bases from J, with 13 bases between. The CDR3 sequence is CASTFTAGEQYF. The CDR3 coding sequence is TGTGCCAGCACCTTTACGGCGGGCGAGCAGTACTTC.

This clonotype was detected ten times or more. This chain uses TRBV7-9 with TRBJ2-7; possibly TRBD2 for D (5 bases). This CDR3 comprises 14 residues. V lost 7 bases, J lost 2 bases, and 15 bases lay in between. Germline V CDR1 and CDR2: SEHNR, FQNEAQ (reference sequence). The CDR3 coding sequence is TGTGCCAGCACCAATTACCGGGGAACCTACGAGCAGTACTTC. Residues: CASTNYRGTYEQYF. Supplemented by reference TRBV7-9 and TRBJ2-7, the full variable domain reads DTGVSQNPRHKITKRGQNVTFRCDPISEHNRLYWYRQTLGQGPEFLTYFQNEAQLEKSRLLSDRFSAERPKGSFSTLEIQRTEQGDSAMYLCASTNYRGTYEQYFGPGTRLTVT.

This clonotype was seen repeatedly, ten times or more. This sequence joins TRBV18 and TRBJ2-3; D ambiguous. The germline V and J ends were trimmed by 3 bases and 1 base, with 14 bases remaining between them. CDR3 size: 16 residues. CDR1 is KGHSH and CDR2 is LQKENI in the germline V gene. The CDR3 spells CASSPFSARGTDTQYF. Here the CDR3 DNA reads TGTGCCAGCTCACCCTTCTCGGCAAGGGGCACAGATACGCAGTATTTT.

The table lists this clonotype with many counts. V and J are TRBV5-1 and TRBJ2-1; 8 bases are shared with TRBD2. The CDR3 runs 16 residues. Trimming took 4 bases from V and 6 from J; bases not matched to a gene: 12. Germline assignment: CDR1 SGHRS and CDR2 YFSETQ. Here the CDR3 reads CASSQNTIGRGNEQFF. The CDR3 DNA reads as TGCGCCAGCAGCCAGAACACAATCGGGAGGGGCAATGAGCAGTTCTTC. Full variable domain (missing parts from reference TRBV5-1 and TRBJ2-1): KAGVTQTPRYLIKTRGQQVTLSCSPISGHRSVSWYQQTPGQGLQFLFEYFSETQRNKGNFPGRFSGRQFSNSRSEMNVSTLELGDSALYLCASSQNTIGRGNEQFFGPGTRLTVL.

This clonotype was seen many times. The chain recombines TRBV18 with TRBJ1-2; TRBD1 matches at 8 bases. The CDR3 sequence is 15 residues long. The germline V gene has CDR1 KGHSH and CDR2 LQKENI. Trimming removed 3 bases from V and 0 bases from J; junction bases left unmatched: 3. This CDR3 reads CASSPTGGANYGYTF. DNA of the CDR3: TGTGCCAGCTCACCCACAGGGGGAGCTAACTATGGCTACACCTTC. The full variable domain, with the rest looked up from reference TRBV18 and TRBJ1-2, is NAGVMQNPRHLVRRRGQEARLRCSPMKGHSHVYWYRQLPEEGLKFMVYLQKENIIDESGMPKERFSAEFPKEGPSILRIQQVVRGDSAAYFCASSPTGGANYGYTFGSGTRLTVV.

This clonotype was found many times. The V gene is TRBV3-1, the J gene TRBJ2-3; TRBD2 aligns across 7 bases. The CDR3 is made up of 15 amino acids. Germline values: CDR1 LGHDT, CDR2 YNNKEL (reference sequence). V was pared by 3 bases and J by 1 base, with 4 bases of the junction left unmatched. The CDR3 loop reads CASSQAAGGTDTQYF. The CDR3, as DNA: TGTGCCAGCAGCCAGGCCGCGGGAGGCACAGATACGCAGTATTTT.

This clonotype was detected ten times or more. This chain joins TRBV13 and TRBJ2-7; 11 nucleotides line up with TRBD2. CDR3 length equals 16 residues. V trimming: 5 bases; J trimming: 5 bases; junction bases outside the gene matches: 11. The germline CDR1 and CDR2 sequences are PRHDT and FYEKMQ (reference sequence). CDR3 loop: CASSPRTSGSKNEQYF. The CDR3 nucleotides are TGTGCCAGCAGCCCACGTACTAGCGGGAGTAAAAACGAGCAGTACTTC.

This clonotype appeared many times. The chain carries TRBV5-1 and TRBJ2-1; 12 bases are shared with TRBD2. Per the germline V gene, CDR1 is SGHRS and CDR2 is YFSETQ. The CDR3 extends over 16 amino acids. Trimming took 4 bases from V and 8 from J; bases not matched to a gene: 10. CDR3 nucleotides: TGCGCCAGCAGCCCCTTACTAGCGGGAGGTTTCGATGAGCAGTTCTTC. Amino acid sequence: CASSPLLAGGFDEQFF.

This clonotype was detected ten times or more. CDR3 nucleotide sequence: TGTGCCAGCAGCTGGCAACAGGTTTCCGAGCAGTACTTC. Translation: CASSWQQVSEQYF. V and J are TRBV5-5 and TRBJ2-7, with D possibly TRBD1 on 5 matching bases. The V end was cut by 3 bases, the J end by 6 bases, with 13 bases between. Germline V lookup: CDR1 SGHKS, CDR2 YYEKEE (reference sequence). The CDR3 is 13 residues long.

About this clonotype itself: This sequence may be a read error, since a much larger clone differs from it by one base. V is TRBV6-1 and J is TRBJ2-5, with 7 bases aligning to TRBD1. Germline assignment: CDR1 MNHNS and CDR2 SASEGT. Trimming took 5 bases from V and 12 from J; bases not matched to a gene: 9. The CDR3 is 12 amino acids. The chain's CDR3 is CASSRTGVGEYF. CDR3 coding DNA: TGTGCCAGCAGTAGAACAGGGGTTGGGGAGTACTTC.

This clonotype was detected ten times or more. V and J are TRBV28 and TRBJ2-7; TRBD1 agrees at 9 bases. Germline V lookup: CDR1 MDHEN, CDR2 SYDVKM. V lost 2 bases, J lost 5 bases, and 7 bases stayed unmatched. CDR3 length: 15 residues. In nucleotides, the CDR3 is TGTGCCAGCAGTTTACCCCCGGGACAGGGTAACGAGCAGTACTTC. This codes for CASSLPPGQGNEQYF.

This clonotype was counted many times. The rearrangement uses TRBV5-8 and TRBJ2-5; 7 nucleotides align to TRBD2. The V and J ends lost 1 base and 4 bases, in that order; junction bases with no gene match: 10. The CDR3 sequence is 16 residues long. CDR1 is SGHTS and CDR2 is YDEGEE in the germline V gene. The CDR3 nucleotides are TGTGCCAGCAGCTTGAACGGGGCGGGAGTAGGAGAGACCCAGTACTTC. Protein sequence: CASSLNGAGVGETQYF.